A single sample is the source of the 5 T cell receptor beta chains below, sequenced in a study of blood T cells in healthy people across ages. A sample-barcoded 5' primer and a J-beta primer mix were used in a second PCR of roughly 7 to 11 cycles. MiXCR was run by TCRdb on the 5' RACE reads, yielding one entry per CDR3 protein. The sample holds 2 million or so distinct CDR3 sequences; less than 50% are singletons and the top ten take approximately 2.1%. Source material: blood. These receptors were taken from a woman in her forties in good health.

This clonotype showed up just a few times. This chain joins TRBV20-1 and TRBJ2-1, with 7 bases matching TRBD1. J lost 7 bases, V lost 7 bases, and 10 bases had no gene match. Germline values: CDR1 DFQATT, CDR2 SNEGSKA (reference sequence). The CDR3 has 13 amino acids. CDR3 residues: CSVKTGRSNEQFF. For the CDR3, the DNA is TGCAGTGTCAAGACAGGGAGATCAAATGAGCAGTTCTTC.

The table lists this clonotype with a few counts. This rearrangement joins TRBV20-1 to TRBJ2-5; maybe TRBD2 (5 bases). The CDR3 spans 15 residues. Germline loops: CDR1 DFQATT, CDR2 SNEGSKA (reference sequence). V was trimmed by 0 bases and J by 2 bases, leaving 13 bases between them. The CDR3 loop is CSARDGRASQETQYF. The CDR3, as DNA: TGCAGTGCTAGAGATGGGCGGGCCTCTCAAGAGACCCAGTACTTC.

J is TRBJ2-3 and V is TRBV5-1, with D possibly matching TRBD2 (7 bases). This CDR3 is built from 15 residues. Germline lookup yields CDR1 SGHRS and CDR2 YFSETQ. V lost 3 bases and J lost 6, with 17 bases in between. The CDR3 here is CASSCTGGSLDTQYF. CDR3 sequence (DNA): TGCGCCAGCAGCTGCACGGGGGGCTCTCTGGATACGCAGTATTTT.

The chain couples TRBV6-2 or TRBV6-3 to TRBJ2-5, with no clear D. The V end lost 2 bases, the J end lost 2 bases, and 15 bases lay between the germline ends. Germline-derived CDR1 and CDR2 are MNHEY and SVGEGT. This CDR3 comprises 16 residues. CDR3 in amino acids: CASSYEPVRVQETQYF. In DNA, the CDR3 is TGTGCCAGCAGTTACGAGCCGGTCCGGGTACAAGAGACCCAGTACTTC.

This clonotype was picked up a small number of times. The chain recombines TRBV5-1 with TRBJ1-2, with 8 bases that match TRBD1. CDR1 SGHRS and CDR2 YFSETQ come from the germline V gene. The trim removed 3 bases at V and 4 bases at J, leaving 5 bases unmatched. The CDR3 runs 14 residues. This CDR3 reads CASSYDRGVYGYTF. The CDR3 DNA follows: TGCGCCAGCAGCTATGACAGGGGAGTCTATGGCTACACCTTC.